This entry lists 7 T cell receptor beta chains sequenced from one sample in a study of a mutant IDH1 vaccine in newly diagnosed glioma. The time point: week 5, during vaccination. It was 300 ug of mutant IDH1 20-mer peptide that made up each vaccine dose, given with topical imiquimod. These receptors have no known antigen. Data came from immunoSEQ multiplex PCR; TCRdb stores just in-frame clones and leaves some out. The sample shows around 31,000 clones, 45% to 70% of them seen only once. This material consisted of PBMCs, taken from a glioma patient whose treatment included an IDH1 peptide vaccine. The receptors were gathered from a woman in her late teens or twenties with glioma.

In its sample, this clone was seen a few times. The V gene is TRBV10-3, the J gene TRBJ1-5, with D possibly TRBD1 on 5 matching bases. The CDR3 runs to 12 residues. Deletions cut 2 bases from V and 8 bases from J, with 7 bases between. CDR1 is ENHRY and CDR2 is SYGVKD in the germline V gene. The CDR3 loop reads CAISEGGEPQHF. In DNA, the CDR3 is TGTGCCATCAGTGAGGGGGGGGAGCCCCAGCATTTT.

The chain has TRBV4-3 and TRBJ2-5; TRBD2 aligns across 7 bases. With V trimmed by 2 bases and J by 1 base, 4 bases remained unmatched. The CDR3 contains 15 residues. CDR1 is LGHNA, CDR2 YSLEER, per germline. CDR3 coding DNA: TGCGCCAGCAGCCAACTTCCTAGCGGCCAAGAGACCCAGTACTTC. Amino acid sequence: CASSQLPSGQETQYF.

The chain is built from TRBV6-5 and TRBJ2-1, with no clear D. CDR3 size: 15 residues. V was trimmed by 5 bases and J by 1 base, leaving 12 bases between them. Germline V lookup: CDR1 MNHEY, CDR2 SVGAGI. CDR3 coding DNA: TGTGCCAGCAGTCCCTCGATCCGGTCCTACAATGAGCAGTTCTTC. The encoded protein is CASSPSIRSYNEQFF.

This clone was detected only a few times. J is TRBJ1-2 and V is TRBV11-1, with a weak D call TRBD1 (5 bases). V was pared by 5 bases and J by 4 bases, with 14 bases between. Germline CDR1 is SGHAT and CDR2 is FQDESV (reference sequence). This CDR3 is 14 amino acids long. In nucleotides, the CDR3 is TGTGCCAGCAGCCAAGGGACTTTTCGCTATGGCTACACCTTC. Protein: CASSQGTFRYGYTF.

The gene calls are TRBV7-3 and TRBJ2-1, with 9 bases lining up with TRBD2. J lost 4 bases, V lost 5 bases, and 6 bases had no gene match. This CDR3 is built from 15 residues. Germline V gives CDR1 SGHTA, CDR2 FQGTGA. The CDR3 is CASSTLAGAYNEQFF. DNA for the CDR3: TGTGCCAGCAGCACTTTAGCGGGAGCTTACAATGAGCAGTTCTTC.

This sequence joins TRBV6-6 and TRBJ2-7; no clear D. Germline assignment: CDR1 MNHNY and CDR2 SVGAGI (reference sequence). The CDR3 extends over 11 amino acids. Trimming removed 3 bases from V and 4 bases from J, with 4 bases in between. CDR3 in DNA: TGTGCCAGCAGTTATCGGTACGAGCAGTACTTC. It is translated as CASSYRYEQYF.

To note about this clone: This specimen includes other DNA sequences encoding the same CDR3. The chain has TRBV4-2 and TRBJ2-7, with D perhaps TRBD1 or TRBD2 (5 bases each). The ends were cut back, 0 bases at V and 2 bases at J, with 11 bases in the middle. CDR3 length: 15 residues. CDR1 is LGHNA and CDR2 is YNFKEQ in the germline V gene. CDR3 sequence reads: CASSQDSPGPYEQYF. The CDR3 nucleotides are TGTGCCAGCAGCCAAGACAGCCCGGGGCCCTACGAGCAGTACTTC.